The TCR beta chain under discussion was sequenced for a study of T cells in pancreatic ductal adenocarcinoma. Whole-study findings and limits: Blood clonality (roughly 0.07) did not differ significantly from tumor (about 0.112). Compared with tumor, blood showed more total productive templates and approximately 8-fold more clonotypes.

Produced via immunoSEQ multiplex PCR; TCRdb's table is partial and in-frame only. The sample lists 25,000 to 35,000 clones, roughly nine tenths occurring once. The selected patients with pancreatic ductal adenocarcinoma had surgery but no neoadjuvant therapy. In the case of this clone: Its antigen is unidentified.

Trimming at V came to 8 bases and at J to 4 bases, leaving 8 bases not matched to a gene. Germline CDR1 and CDR2: MNHNS and SASEGT. The CDR3 is made up of 15 amino acids. This sequence originates from a human donor with pancreatic ductal adenocarcinoma. Sample: PBMCs. The rearrangement links TRBV6-1 to TRBJ2-2; 9 bases fit TRBD2. CDR3 protein: CASLLAGTITGELFF. The CDR3, as DNA: TGTGCCAGCCTCCTAGCGGGAACTATCACCGGGGAGCTGTTTTTT.